Below are 29 T cell receptor beta chains sequenced from a single sample in a study of chronic HIV infection and antiretroviral therapy. TCRdb re-called the 5' RACE reads with MiXCR, one entry per CDR3 protein. The data show approximately 30,000 distinct CDR3 sequences, 7% to 10% seen once. What was sequenced was peripheral blood. The receptors were sampled from an adult who had HIV and had not received antiretroviral therapy, or was an uninfected healthy control (not recorded which).

The gene calls are TRBV2 and TRBJ1-1; D not resolved. This CDR3 has 15 amino acids. Germline V CDR1 and CDR2: SNHLY, FYNNEI. V dropped 3 bases and J dropped 2 bases, with 13 bases sitting between them. The CDR3 loop is CASSDPKVTNTEAFF. CDR3 bases: TGTGCCAGCAGTGATCCAAAGGTTACAAACACTGAAGCTTTCTTT.

This clonotype was seen many times. The chain joins TRBV29-1 to TRBJ2-3; D remains ambiguous. Deletions cut 3 bases from V and 0 bases from J, with 13 bases between. This CDR3 comprises 15 residues. Germline V lookup: CDR1 SQVTM, CDR2 ANQGSEA. CDR3 DNA sequence: TGCAGCGTTGAGGGCACGACGACTAGCACAGATACGCAGTATTTT. Amino acid sequence: CSVEGTTTSTDTQYF.

In its sample, this clonotype was seen many times. J is TRBJ2-2 and V is TRBV28; no firm D call. The CDR3 has 13 residues. Trimming removed 3 bases at V and 2 bases at J, with 4 bases between. The germline V gene encodes CDR1 MDHEN and CDR2 SYDVKM. CDR3 in DNA: TGTGCCAGCAGTTTCGCAAACACCGGGGAGCTGTTTTTT. As protein: CASSFANTGELFF.

This clonotype has ten or more counts. The chain has TRBV7-2 and TRBJ2-7; D is ambiguous. The CDR3 spans 12 residues. The germline gives CDR1 SGHTA, CDR2 FQGNSA. Trimming pared 0 bases from V and 5 bases from J, leaving 5 bases between. CDR3 DNA sequence: TGTGCCAGCAGCTTAGCCGGCCACGAGCAGTACTTC. It specifies CASSLAGHEQYF.

The chain recombines TRBV11-2 with TRBJ2-6; D not certain. V was pared by 3 bases and J by 4 bases, with 7 bases between. The CDR3 is 14 amino acids. Germline V gene lookup returns CDR1 SGHAT and CDR2 FQNNGV. Here the CDR3 DNA reads TGTGCCAGCAGCTTCCTTGTCGGGGCCAACGTCCTGACTTTC. This translates into CASSFLVGANVLTF.

Many counts were recorded for this clonotype. The CDR3 DNA sequence: TGTGCCAGCAGCTCTCCCGGCGACTGGACTAACACCGGGGAGCTGTTTTTT. Its protein is CASSSPGDWTNTGELFF. The gene calls are TRBV14 and TRBJ2-2, with TRBD2 as a possible D gene (5 bases). Germline loops: CDR1 SGHDN, CDR2 FVKESK. V lost 5 bases to trimming and J lost 2 bases, with 18 bases between them. This CDR3 spans 17 amino acids. Drawing the rest from reference TRBV14 and TRBJ2-2, the complete variable domain is EAGVTQFPSHSVIEKGQTVTLRCDPISGHDNLYWYRRVMGKEIKFLLHFVKESKQDESGMPNNRFLAERTGGTYSTLKVQPAELEDSGVYFCASSSPGDWTNTGELFFGEGSRLTVL.

This clonotype turned up a few times. The genes are TRBV5-1 and TRBJ2-2; 10 nucleotides agree with TRBD2. With V trimmed by 4 bases and J by 5 bases, 11 bases remained unmatched. CDR1 and CDR2 from the germline V gene are SGHRS and YFSETQ. This CDR3 region has 17 residues. The CDR3 DNA reads as TGCGCCAGCAGCGATATAATAGCGGGAGGCCGAACCGGGGAGCTGTTTTTT. Residues: CASSDIIAGGRTGELFF.

Concerning this clonotype itself: A much larger clone differs from this one at a single base, so this may be a read error. The rearrangement uses TRBV15 and TRBJ2-1; 9 bases match TRBD1. The CDR3 is 15 amino acids. CDR1 LNHNV and CDR2 YYDKDF come from the germline V gene (reference sequence). Trimming cost V 3 bases and J 8 bases; bases outside gene matches: 8. The CDR3 sequence is CATSSYRDRDHEQFF. DNA of the CDR3: TGTGCCACCAGCAGTTACCGGGACAGGGATCATGAGCAGTTCTTC. Based on the CDR3 plus reference TRBV15 and TRBJ2-1, the full variable domain is DAMVIQNPRYQVTQFGKPVTLSCSQTLNHNVMYWYQQKSSQAPKLLFHYYDKDFNNEADTPDNFQSRRPNTSFCFLDIRSPGLGDTAMYLCATSSYRDRDHEQFFGPGTRLTVL.

This clonotype was seen ten or more times. The rearrangement joins TRBV20-1 to TRBJ2-7; D is perhaps TRBD1 (6 bases). The V gene's germline CDR1 is DFQATT and CDR2 SNEGSKA (reference sequence). This CDR3 spans 12 amino acids. Trimming pared 2 bases from V and 7 bases from J, leaving 12 bases between. The CDR3 protein is CSARLQGREQYF. The CDR3 bases are TGCAGTGCTAGATTACAGGGTAGAGAGCAGTACTTC.

At least ten counts were recorded for this clonotype. The V call is TRBV7-2, the J call TRBJ2-3; a weak D match, TRBD2 (8 bases). Germline CDR1 is SGHTA and CDR2 is FQGNSA. The CDR3 loop spans 16 amino acids. V dropped 5 bases and J dropped 1 base, with 16 bases sitting between them. The CDR3 spells CASSPGGSGGTDTQYF. The CDR3 DNA follows: TGTGCCAGCAGCCCAGGGGGTAGCGGGGGCACAGATACGCAGTATTTT. The full variable domain, its missing parts supplied by reference TRBV7-2 and TRBJ2-3, is GAGVSQSPSNKVTEKGKDVELRCDPISGHTALYWYRQSLGQGLEFLIYFQGNSAPDKSGLPSDRFSAERTGGSVSTLTIQRTQQEDSAVYLCASSPGGSGGTDTQYFGPGTRLTVL.

By share of the sample, this clonotype is medium-sized. The chain uses TRBV30 and TRBJ1-1; 7 bases line up with TRBD1. CDR3 length: 13 amino acids. The junction had 4 bases not matched to a gene; V was cut back by 2 bases and J by 4 bases. Germline CDR1 reads GTSNPN; CDR2 reads SVGIG (reference sequence). The CDR3 DNA reads as TGTGCCTGGAGTTCCCAGGGGGGCACTGAAGCTTTCTTT. Residues: CAWSSQGGTEAFF. Supplemented by reference TRBV30 and TRBJ1-1, the full variable domain reads SQTIHQWPATLVQPVGSPLSLECTVEGTSNPNLYWYRQAAGRGLQLLFYSVGIGQISSEVPQNLSASRPQDRQFILSSKKLLLSDSGFYLCAWSSQGGTEAFFGQGTRLTVV.

The chain uses TRBV11-2 and TRBJ1-1; D remains ambiguous. Looked up from germline, CDR1 is SGHAT and CDR2 is FQNNGV. This CDR3 contains 14 residues. V was pared by 1 base and J by 0 bases, with 6 bases between. The CDR3 sequence: CASSLAQMNTEAFF. DNA of the CDR3: TGTGCCAGCAGCTTAGCGCAGATGAACACTGAAGCTTTCTTT.

This clonotype was seen a handful of times. The chain has TRBV2 and TRBJ2-2; D may be TRBD2 (5 bases). The V gene lost 8 bases and the J gene lost 5 bases, with 9 bases spanning the gap. The CDR3 is 12 amino acids. The V gene's germline CDR1 is SNHLY and CDR2 FYNNEI. DNA of the CDR3: TGTGCCAGCGGTCGAGGGACCGGGGAGCTGTTTTTT. Translated, it gives CASGRGTGELFF. The full variable domain, in which reference TRBV2 and TRBJ2-2 provide the parts outside the CDR3, is EPEVTQTPSHQVTQMGQEVILRCVPISNHLYFYWYRQILGQKVEFLVSFYNNEISEKSEIFDDQFSVERPDGSNFTLKIRSTKLEDSAMYFCASGRGTGELFFGEGSRLTVL.

This clonotype came up many times. The chain combines TRBV6-5 with TRBJ1-2; 9 bases align to TRBD1. V lost 1 base to trimming and J lost 4 bases; unmatched junction nucleotides: 16. CDR1 and CDR2 from the germline V gene are MNHEY and SVGAGI. The CDR3 is 19 residues long. The CDR3 bases are TGTGCCAGCAGTTACTGGGGAGGGGACAGGGTATCTTGGCGCTATGGCTACACCTTC. Translated: CASSYWGGDRVSWRYGYTF.

This clonotype was counted many times. The chain carries TRBV2 and TRBJ1-1, with TRBD1 as a possible D gene (6 bases). CDR3 length: 15 residues. V was pared by 3 bases and J by 6 bases, with 17 bases between. CDR1 and CDR2 from the germline V gene are SNHLY and FYNNEI. The CDR3 sequence: CASSEGFSTGAEAFF. CDR3 DNA: TGTGCCAGCAGTGAGGGCTTCTCGACAGGTGCTGAAGCTTTCTTT.

The chain employs TRBV6-2 or TRBV6-3 and TRBJ2-1; 11 bases map to TRBD1. There are 19 residues in the CDR3. The germline gives CDR1 MNHEY, CDR2 SVGEGT. The J segment lost 3 bases and the V segment lost 0 bases, leaving 10 bases of the junction unmatched. This CDR3 is CASSYSIYRGQGDYNEQFF. CDR3 nucleotides: TGTGCCAGCAGTTACTCGATCTATCGGGGACAGGGGGACTACAATGAGCAGTTCTTC.

This clonotype was observed a handful of times. V and J are TRBV7-2 and TRBJ2-1; 9 bases are shared with TRBD1. The V gene end was trimmed by 2 bases and the J gene end by 5 bases; junction bases not matched to a gene: 4. The germline V gene encodes CDR1 SGHTA and CDR2 FQGNSA. The CDR3 is made up of 15 amino acids. The CDR3 region has the DNA TGTGCCAGCAGCTTATGGGACAGGGCGGACAATGAGCAGTTCTTC. Translation: CASSLWDRADNEQFF.

The chain employs TRBV7-9 and TRBJ2-1; 10 positions match TRBD1. The CDR3 loop spans 14 amino acids. V lost 6 bases to trimming and J lost 8 bases; unmatched junction nucleotides: 7. CDR1 SEHNR and CDR2 FQNEAQ come from the germline V gene (reference sequence). The CDR3 protein is CASRPGQGLDEQFF. For the CDR3, the DNA is TGTGCCAGCAGGCCGGGACAGGGGCTCGATGAGCAGTTCTTC.

This clonotype was seen more than once but under ten times. The chain recombines TRBV28 with TRBJ2-1, with a weak D call TRBD2 (6 bases). Looked up from germline, CDR1 is MDHEN and CDR2 is SYDVKM. Trimming left V 6 bases short and J 1 base short, with 19 bases between. The CDR3 runs 17 residues. CDR3 in DNA: TGTGCCAGCAGGTTCCCCAGGGCGCGGGGATCCTACAATGAGCAGTTCTTC. Its translation is CASRFPRARGSYNEQFF.

This clonotype was seen many times. The chain uses TRBV12-3 or TRBV12-4 and TRBJ2-1, with 12 bases that match TRBD2. V shed 8 bases, J shed 0 bases, and the junction held 2 bases outside the gene matches. The CDR3 has 15 amino acids. The CDR3 is CASSTSGSSYNEQFF. The CDR3 DNA is TGTGCCAGCTCGACTAGCGGGAGCTCCTACAATGAGCAGTTCTTC.

This clonotype is labeled as medium-sized. The chain is built from TRBV7-2 and TRBJ2-3, with D perhaps TRBD1 (7 bases). The CDR3 consists of 16 residues. The ends were cut back, 2 bases at V and 2 bases at J, with 14 bases in the middle. Germline-derived CDR1 and CDR2 are SGHTA and FQGNSA. Here the CDR3 reads CASSLRQGGDTDTQYF. CDR3 sequence (DNA): TGTGCCAGCAGCTTAAGACAGGGAGGTGACACAGATACGCAGTATTTT.

The V and J genes are TRBV4-3 and TRBJ1-1; 7 bases map to TRBD1. The V gene's germline CDR1 is LGHNA and CDR2 YSLEER. The CDR3 is 13 residues long. V was clipped by 3 bases and J by 8 bases; unmatched bases: 6. CDR3 DNA: TGCGCCAGCAGCCATTACCAGGACAGGGAAGCTTTCTTT. Its protein is CASSHYQDREAFF.

This clonotype turned up a few times. This chain joins TRBV11-3 and TRBJ2-6; D tentatively fits TRBD1 or TRBD2 (6 bases each). This CDR3 is built from 18 residues. Trimming cost V 4 bases and J 2 bases, with 18 bases left between them. Germline V gene lookup returns CDR1 SGHNT and CDR2 YENEEA. DNA of the CDR3: TGTGCCAGCAGCTCCCCCGGGGGCTCCGGGGCTGGGGCCAACGTCCTGACTTTC. Translation: CASSSPGGSGAGANVLTF.

This clonotype has just a few counts. The rearrangement links TRBV2 to TRBJ1-5; 7 bases agree with TRBD1. The CDR3 is 15 residues long. CDR1 is SNHLY and CDR2 is FYNNEI in the germline V gene. V shed 5 bases and J 3 bases; nucleotides not matched to a gene: 7. CDR3: CASSPRQGVNQPQHF. In DNA form, the CDR3 reads TGTGCCAGCAGTCCACGACAGGGAGTCAATCAGCCCCAGCATTTT.

The V and J genes are TRBV6-5 and TRBJ1-2; a possible D gene is TRBD1 (5 bases). The germline V gene has CDR1 MNHEY and CDR2 SVGAGI. V lost 2 bases, J lost 8 bases, and 21 bases lay in between. The CDR3 runs to 16 residues. The CDR3 bases are TGTGCCAGCAGTTACATCGGGGTGGAAGGGGCGCGGGGCTACACCTTC. Amino acids: CASSYIGVEGARGYTF.

The chain has TRBV20-1 and TRBJ1-1; 7 nucleotides align to TRBD1. CDR3 length equals 14 residues. Germline values: CDR1 DFQATT, CDR2 SNEGSKA (reference sequence). V lost 0 bases and J lost 1; bases outside the gene matches: 2. The CDR3 DNA reads TGCAGTGCTAGAGAGACAGGGTGGAACACTGAAGCTTTCTTT. This translates into CSARETGWNTEAFF.

At least ten counts were recorded for this clonotype. The gene calls are TRBV6-6 and TRBJ2-6; 8 bases fit TRBD1. Germline-derived CDR1 and CDR2 are MNHNY and SVGAGI (reference sequence). The V gene end was trimmed by 7 bases and the J gene end by 0 bases; junction bases not matched to a gene: 8. There are 17 residues in the CDR3. CDR3 sequence reads: CASTLDRASSGANVLTF. The CDR3 nucleotides are TGTGCCAGCACGTTGGACAGGGCCAGCTCTGGGGCCAACGTCCTGACTTTC.

To note about this clonotype: Its ends do not fully match the called genes, so a read error is possible. This chain connects TRBV11-2 to TRBJ2-1; 9 bases fit TRBD2. CDR1 and CDR2 (germline): SGHAT, FQNNGV. The CDR3 contains 12 residues. CDR3 amino acids: CSSSSGRGGPFF. The CDR3 nucleotides read TGTTCCAGCAGCTCCGGGCGGGGGGGGCCGTTCTTC. Drawing the rest from reference TRBV11-2 and TRBJ2-1, the complete variable domain is EAGVAQSPRYKIIEKRQSVAFWCNPISGHATLYWYQQILGQGPKLLIQFQNNGVVDDSQLPKDRFSAERLKGVDSTLKIQPAKLEDSAVYLCSSSSGRGGPFFGPGTRLTVL.

This chain links TRBV4-3 with TRBJ1-4; no definite D call. This CDR3 comprises 15 residues. Trimming shortened V by 0 bases and J by 8 bases, and 13 bases separated the two germline ends. Germline-derived CDR1 and CDR2 are LGHNA and YSLEER. The CDR3: CASSQDPGLPEKLFF. The CDR3 coding sequence is TGCGCCAGCAGCCAAGACCCCGGCCTTCCGGAAAAACTGTTTTTT.